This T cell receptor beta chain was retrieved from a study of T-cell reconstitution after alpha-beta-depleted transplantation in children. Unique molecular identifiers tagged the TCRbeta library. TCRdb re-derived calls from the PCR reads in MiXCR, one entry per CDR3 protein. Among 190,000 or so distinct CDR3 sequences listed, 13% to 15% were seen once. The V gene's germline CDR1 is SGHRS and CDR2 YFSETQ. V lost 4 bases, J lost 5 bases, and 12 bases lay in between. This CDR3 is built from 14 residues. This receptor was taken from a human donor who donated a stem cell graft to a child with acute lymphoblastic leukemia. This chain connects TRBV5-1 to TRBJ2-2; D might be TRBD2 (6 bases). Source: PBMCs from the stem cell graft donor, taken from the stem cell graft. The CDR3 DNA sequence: TGCGCCAGCAGCCCCGGACGGGGGACCGGGGAGCTGTTTTTT. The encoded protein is CASSPGRGTGELFF.